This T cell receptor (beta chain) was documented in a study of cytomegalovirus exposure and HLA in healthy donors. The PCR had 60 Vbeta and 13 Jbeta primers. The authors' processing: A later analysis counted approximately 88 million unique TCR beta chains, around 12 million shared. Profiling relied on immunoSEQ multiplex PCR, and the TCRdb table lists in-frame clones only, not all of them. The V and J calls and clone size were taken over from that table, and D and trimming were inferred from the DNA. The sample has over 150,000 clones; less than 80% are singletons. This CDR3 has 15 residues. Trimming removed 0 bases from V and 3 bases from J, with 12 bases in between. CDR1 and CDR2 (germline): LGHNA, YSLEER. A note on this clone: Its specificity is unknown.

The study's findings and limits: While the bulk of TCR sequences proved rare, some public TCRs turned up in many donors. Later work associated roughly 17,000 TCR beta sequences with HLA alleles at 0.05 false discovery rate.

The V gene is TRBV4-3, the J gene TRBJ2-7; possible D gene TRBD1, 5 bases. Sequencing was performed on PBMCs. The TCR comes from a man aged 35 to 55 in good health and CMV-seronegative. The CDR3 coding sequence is TGCGCCAGCAGCCAAGATTGGGGCTCCTACTACGAGCAGTACTTC. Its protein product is CASSQDWGSYYEQYF.